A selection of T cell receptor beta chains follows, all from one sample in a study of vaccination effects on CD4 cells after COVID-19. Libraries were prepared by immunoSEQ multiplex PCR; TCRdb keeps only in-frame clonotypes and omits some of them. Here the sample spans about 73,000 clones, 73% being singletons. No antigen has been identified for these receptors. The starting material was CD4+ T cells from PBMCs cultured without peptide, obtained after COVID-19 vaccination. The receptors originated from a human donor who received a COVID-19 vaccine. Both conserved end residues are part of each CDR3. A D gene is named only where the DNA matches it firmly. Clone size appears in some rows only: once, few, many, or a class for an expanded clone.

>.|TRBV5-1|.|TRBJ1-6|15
CASSLTRTGGSPLHF
TGCGCCAGCAGCTTGACCAGAACAGGTGGTTCACCCCTCCACTTT
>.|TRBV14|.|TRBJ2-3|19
CASSGESSRWTPRTDTQYF
TGTGCCAGCAGCGGAGAGAGTAGTAGGTGGACTCCAAGAACAGATACGCAGTATTTT
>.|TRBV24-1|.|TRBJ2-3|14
CATSDSLDTDTQYF
TGTGCCACCAGTGATAGTCTAGACACAGATACGCAGTATTTT
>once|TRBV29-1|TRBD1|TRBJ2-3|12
CSIRRTGDTQYF
TGCAGCATTCGAAGGACAGGAGATACGCAGTATTTT
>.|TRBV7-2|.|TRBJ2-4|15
CASSRGGGGISIQYF
TGTGCCAGCAGCCGGGGGGGAGGGGGCATTAGCATTCAGTACTTC
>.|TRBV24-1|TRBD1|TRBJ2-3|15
CATSDSGQGPDTQYF
TGTGCCACCAGTGATTCCGGACAGGGCCCAGATACGCAGTATTTT
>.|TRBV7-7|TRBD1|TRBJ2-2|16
CASSLTVNRGDGELFF
TGTGCCAGCAGCTTAACGGTGAACAGGGGCGACGGGGAGCTGTTTTTT
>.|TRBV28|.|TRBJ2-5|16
CASSLFWGVDQETQYF
TGTGCCAGCAGTTTATTTTGGGGAGTGGACCAAGAGACCCAGTACTTC
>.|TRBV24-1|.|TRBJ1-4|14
CATSVGGPGEKLFF
TGTGCCACCAGTGTAGGGGGGCCAGGGGAAAAACTGTTTTTT
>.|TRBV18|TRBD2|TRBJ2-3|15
CASSLGTSGSDTQYF
TGTGCCAGCTCACTCGGGACTAGCGGATCAGATACGCAGTATTTT
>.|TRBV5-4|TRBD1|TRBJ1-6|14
CASSLDRGNSPLHF
TGTGCCAGCAGCTTGGACAGGGGTAATTCACCCCTCCACTTT
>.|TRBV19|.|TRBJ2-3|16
CASSIAGIPSTDTQYF
TGTGCCAGTAGTATAGCGGGTATTCCTAGCACAGATACGCAGTATTTT
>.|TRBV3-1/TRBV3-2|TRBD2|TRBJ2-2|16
CASSHWRGGLTGELFF
TGTGCCAGCAGCCATTGGCGGGGGGGCCTCACCGGGGAGCTGTTTTTT
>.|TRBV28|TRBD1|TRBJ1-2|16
CASSPGQAFRVNGYTF
TGTGCCAGCAGTCCGGGACAGGCGTTTAGGGTGAATGGCTACACCTTC
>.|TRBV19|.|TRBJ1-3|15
CASRQLANSGNTIYF
TGTGCCAGTAGACAGTTGGCCAATTCTGGAAACACCATATATTTT
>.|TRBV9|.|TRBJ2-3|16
CASSATAAVSTDTQYF
TGTGCCAGCAGCGCAACGGCAGCGGTGAGCACAGATACGCAGTATTTT
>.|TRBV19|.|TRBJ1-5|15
CASSNSQYNNQPQHF
TGTGCCAGTAGTAATTCCCAGTATAACAATCAGCCCCAGCATTTT
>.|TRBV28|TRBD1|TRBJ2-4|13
CASNGADRDIQYF
TGTGCCAGCAATGGGGCGGACAGGGACATTCAGTACTTC
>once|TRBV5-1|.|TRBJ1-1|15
CASSLSPEKNTEAFF
TGCGCCAGCAGCTTGTCGCCCGAAAAGAACACTGAAGCTTTCTTT
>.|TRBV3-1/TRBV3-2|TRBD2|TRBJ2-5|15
CASRQISAGEETQYF
TGTGCCAGCCGCCAAATATCGGCGGGGGAAGAGACCCAGTACTTC
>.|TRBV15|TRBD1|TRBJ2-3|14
CATSRRTGTDTQYF
TGTGCCACCAGCAGACGGACAGGGACAGATACGCAGTATTTT
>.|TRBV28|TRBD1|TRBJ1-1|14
CASRDRVAYTEAFF
TGTGCCAGCAGAGACAGGGTTGCCTACACTGAAGCTTTCTTT
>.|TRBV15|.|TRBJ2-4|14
CATSGGQQGNIQYF
TGTGCCACCAGCGGAGGACAGCAAGGTAACATTCAGTACTTC
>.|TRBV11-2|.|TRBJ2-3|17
CASSPRILRAPNDTQYF
TGTGCCAGCAGCCCCCGGATCTTGAGGGCCCCCAACGATACGCAGTATTTT
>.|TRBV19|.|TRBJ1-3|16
CASIKGVGNSGNTIYF
TGTGCCAGTATCAAAGGGGTCGGAAACTCTGGAAACACCATATATTTT
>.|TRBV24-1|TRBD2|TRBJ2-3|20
CATSDLERSGGVTSTDTQYF
TGTGCCACCAGTGATTTGGAACGTAGCGGGGGAGTTACTAGCACAGATACGCAGTATTTT
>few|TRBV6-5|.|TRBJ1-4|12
CATGLALEKLFF
TGTGCCACGGGACTTGCACTTGAAAAACTGTTTTTT
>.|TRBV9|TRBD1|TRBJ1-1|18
CASSPREGARRMNTEAFF
TGTGCCAGCAGCCCAAGGGAGGGGGCCCGAAGAATGAACACTGAAGCTTTCTTT
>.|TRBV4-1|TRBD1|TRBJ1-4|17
CASSQAYYRGQGEKLFF
TGCGCCAGCAGCCAAGCCTACTACAGGGGACAGGGTGAAAAACTGTTTTTT
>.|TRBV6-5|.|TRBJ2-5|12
CASPLQGETQYF
TGTGCCAGCCCCTTACAGGGTGAGACCCAGTACTTC
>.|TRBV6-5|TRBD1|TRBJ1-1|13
CATVGQGATEAFF
TGTGCCACTGTAGGACAGGGGGCTACTGAAGCTTTCTTT
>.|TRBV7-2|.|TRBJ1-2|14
CASSTEYRVHGYTF
TGTGCCAGCAGCACCGAGTACAGGGTCCATGGCTACACCTTC
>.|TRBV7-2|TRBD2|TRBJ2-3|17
CASSHFHISGGANTQYF
TGTGCCAGCAGCCATTTTCATATTAGCGGGGGGGCAAATACGCAGTATTTT
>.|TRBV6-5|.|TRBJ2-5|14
CATIRNGVRETQYF
TGTGCCACTATCAGGAATGGGGTTAGGGAGACCCAGTACTTC
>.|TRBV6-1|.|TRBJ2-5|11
CASRSLETQYF
TGTGCCAGCAGGAGTTTAGAGACCCAGTACTTC
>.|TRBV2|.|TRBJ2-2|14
CASRQGTNTGELFF
TGTGCCAGCAGACAGGGTACGAACACCGGGGAGCTGTTTTTT
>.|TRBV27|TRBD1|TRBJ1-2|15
CASSSDRGLNYGYTF
TGTGCCAGCAGTTCGGACAGGGGGCTTAACTATGGCTACACCTTC
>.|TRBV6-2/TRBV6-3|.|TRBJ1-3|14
CASSYSRNGNTIYF
TGTGCCAGCAGTTACTCGAGGAATGGAAACACCATATATTTT
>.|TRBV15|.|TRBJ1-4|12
CATQTDNEKLFF
TGTGCCACCCAGACTGATAATGAAAAACTGTTTTTT
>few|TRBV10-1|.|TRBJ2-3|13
CATVGESTDTQYF
TGCGCCACCGTCGGGGAGAGCACAGATACGCAGTATTTT
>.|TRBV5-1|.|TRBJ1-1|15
CASSFAPNLNTEAFF
TGCGCCAGCAGCTTCGCGCCAAATTTGAACACTGAAGCTTTCTTT
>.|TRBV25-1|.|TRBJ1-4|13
CASSDLWGTELFF
TGTGCCAGCAGTGACCTCTGGGGTACTGAACTGTTTTTT
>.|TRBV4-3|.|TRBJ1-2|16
CASSQDLIWQGYGYTF
TGCGCCAGCAGCCAAGATCTTATCTGGCAGGGGTATGGCTACACCTTC
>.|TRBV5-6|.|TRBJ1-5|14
CASSPGGSNQPQHF
TGTGCCAGCAGCCCCGGGGGGAGCAATCAGCCCCAGCATTTT
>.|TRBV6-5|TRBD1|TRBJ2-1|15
CASSLDRGSINEQFF
TGTGCCAGCAGCCTCGACAGGGGCTCCATCAATGAGCAGTTCTTC
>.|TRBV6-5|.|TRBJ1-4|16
CASSYSLFRANEKLFF
TGTGCCAGCAGTTACTCGTTGTTCCGAGCTAATGAAAAACTGTTTTTT
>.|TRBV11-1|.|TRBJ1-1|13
CASSLLKGMEAFF
TGTGCCAGCAGCTTACTAAAGGGGATGGAAGCTTTCTTT
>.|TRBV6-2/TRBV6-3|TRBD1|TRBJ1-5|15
CASSSAGTGNQPQHF
TGTGCCAGCAGTTCGGCGGGGACAGGGAATCAGCCCCAGCATTTT
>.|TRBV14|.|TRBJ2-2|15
CASSQARGSGRELFF
TGTGCCAGCAGCCAAGCGCGAGGTTCTGGCAGGGAGCTGTTTTTT
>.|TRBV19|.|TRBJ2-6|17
CASSIPSGASGANVLTF
TGTGCCAGTAGTATTCCTTCAGGGGCCTCTGGGGCCAACGTCCTGACTTTC
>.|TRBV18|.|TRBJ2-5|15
CASSPPSTREETQYF
TGTGCCAGCTCACCACCGTCGACCCGGGAGGAGACCCAGTACTTC
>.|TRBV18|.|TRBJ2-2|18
CASSPEDLGVWNTGELFF
TGTGCCAGCTCACCTGAGGACCTAGGAGTATGGAACACCGGGGAGCTGTTTTTT
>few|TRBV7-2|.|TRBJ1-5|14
CASSLEYSNQPQHF
TGTGCCAGCAGCTTGGAGTATAGCAATCAGCCCCAGCATTTT
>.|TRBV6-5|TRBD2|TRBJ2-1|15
CASSLMGQGGNEQFF
TGTGCCAGCAGTTTGATGGGGCAGGGAGGGAATGAGCAGTTCTTC